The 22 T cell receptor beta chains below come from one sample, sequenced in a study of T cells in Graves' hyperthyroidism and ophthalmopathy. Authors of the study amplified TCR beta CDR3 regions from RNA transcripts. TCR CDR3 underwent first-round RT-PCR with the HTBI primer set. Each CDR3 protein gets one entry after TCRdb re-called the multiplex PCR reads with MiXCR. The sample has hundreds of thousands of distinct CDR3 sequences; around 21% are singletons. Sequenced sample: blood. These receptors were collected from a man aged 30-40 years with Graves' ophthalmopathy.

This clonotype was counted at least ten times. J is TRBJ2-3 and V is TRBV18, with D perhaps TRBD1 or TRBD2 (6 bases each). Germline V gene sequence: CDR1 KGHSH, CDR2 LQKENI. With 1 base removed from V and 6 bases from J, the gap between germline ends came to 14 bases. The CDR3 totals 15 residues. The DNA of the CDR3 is TGTGCCAGCTCACCACGGGTCGGGGGCGGCGATACGCAGTATTTT. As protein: CASSPRVGGGDTQYF. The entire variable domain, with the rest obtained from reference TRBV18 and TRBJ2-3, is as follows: NAGVMQNPRHLVRRRGQEARLRCSPMKGHSHVYWYRQLPEEGLKFMVYLQKENIIDESGMPKERFSAEFPKEGPSILRIQQVVRGDSAAYFCASSPRVGGGDTQYFGPGTRLTVL.

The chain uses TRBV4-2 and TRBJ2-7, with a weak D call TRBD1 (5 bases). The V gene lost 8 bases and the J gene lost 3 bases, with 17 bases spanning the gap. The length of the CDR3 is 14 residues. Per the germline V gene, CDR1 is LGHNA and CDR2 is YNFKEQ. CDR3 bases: TGTGCCAGCCAAGACCAGGGAAGGGGCTACGAGCAGTACTTC. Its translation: CASQDQGRGYEQYF.

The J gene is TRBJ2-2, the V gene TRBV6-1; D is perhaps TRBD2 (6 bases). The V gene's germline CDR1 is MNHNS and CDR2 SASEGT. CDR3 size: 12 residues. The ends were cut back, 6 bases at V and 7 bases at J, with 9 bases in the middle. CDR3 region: CASRPEGGELFF. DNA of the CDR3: TGTGCCAGCAGACCGGAGGGCGGGGAGCTGTTTTTT.

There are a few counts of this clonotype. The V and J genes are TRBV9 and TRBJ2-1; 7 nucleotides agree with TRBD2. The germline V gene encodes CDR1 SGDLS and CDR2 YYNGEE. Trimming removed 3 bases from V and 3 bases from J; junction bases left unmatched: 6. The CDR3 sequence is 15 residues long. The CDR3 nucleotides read TGTGCCAGCAGCGGTCGGGACTACATCTACAATGAGCAGTTCTTC. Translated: CASSGRDYIYNEQFF. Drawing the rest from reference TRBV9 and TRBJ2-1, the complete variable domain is DSGVTQTPKHLITATGQRVTLRCSPRSGDLSVYWYQQSLDQGLQFLIQYYNGEERAKGNILERFSAQQFPDLHSELNLSSLELGDSALYFCASSGRDYIYNEQFFGPGTRLTVL.

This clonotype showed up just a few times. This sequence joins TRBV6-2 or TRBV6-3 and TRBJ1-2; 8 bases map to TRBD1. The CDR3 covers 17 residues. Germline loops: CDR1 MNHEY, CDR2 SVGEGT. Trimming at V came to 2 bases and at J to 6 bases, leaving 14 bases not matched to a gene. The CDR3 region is CASSYVGTGLGRDGYTF. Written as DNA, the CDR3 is TGTGCCAGCAGTTACGTGGGGACAGGTTTGGGGAGGGATGGCTACACCTTC.

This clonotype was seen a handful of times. In nucleotides, the CDR3 is TGTGCCAGCAGCCCTGGTAGCATTCATGAGCAGTTCTTC. It specifies CASSPGSIHEQFF. V usage is TRBV5-5 and J usage is TRBJ2-1; D is unclear. Trimming stripped 4 bases from V and 8 bases from J, with 13 bases between. The CDR3 has 13 amino acids. Germline V lookup: CDR1 SGHKS, CDR2 YYEKEE (reference sequence).

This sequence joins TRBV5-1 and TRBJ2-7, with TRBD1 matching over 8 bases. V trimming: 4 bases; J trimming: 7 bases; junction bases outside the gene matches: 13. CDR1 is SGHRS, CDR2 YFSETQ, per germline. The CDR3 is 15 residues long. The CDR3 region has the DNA TGCGCCAGCAGCGATTCAGGGGGCGCCCCGCAGGAGCAGTACTTC. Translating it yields CASSDSGGAPQEQYF.

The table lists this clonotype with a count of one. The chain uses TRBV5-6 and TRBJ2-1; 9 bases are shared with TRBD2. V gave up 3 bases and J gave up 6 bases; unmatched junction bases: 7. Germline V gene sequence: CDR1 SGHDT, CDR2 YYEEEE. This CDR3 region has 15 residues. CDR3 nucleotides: TGTGCCAGCAGCTCGCCCCAACTAGCGGGCAATGAGCAGTTCTTC. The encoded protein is CASSSPQLAGNEQFF.

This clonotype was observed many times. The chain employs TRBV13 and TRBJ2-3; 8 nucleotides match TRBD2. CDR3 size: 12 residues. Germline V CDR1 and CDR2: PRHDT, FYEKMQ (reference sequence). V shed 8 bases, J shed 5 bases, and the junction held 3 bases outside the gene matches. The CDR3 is CASRAGGDTQYF. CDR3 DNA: TGTGCCAGCCGCGCGGGAGGAGATACGCAGTATTTT.

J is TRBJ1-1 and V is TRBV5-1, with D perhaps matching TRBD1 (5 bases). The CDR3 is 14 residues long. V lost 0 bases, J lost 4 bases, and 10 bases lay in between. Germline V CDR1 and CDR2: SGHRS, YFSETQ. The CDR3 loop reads CASSLDRLPTEAFF. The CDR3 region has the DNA TGCGCCAGCAGCTTGGACAGGTTACCCACTGAAGCTTTCTTT.

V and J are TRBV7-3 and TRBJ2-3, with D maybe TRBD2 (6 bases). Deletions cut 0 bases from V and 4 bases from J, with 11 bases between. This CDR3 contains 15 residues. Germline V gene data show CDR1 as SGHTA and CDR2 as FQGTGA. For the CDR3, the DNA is TGTGCCAGCAGCTTAACTTCGGGAGTCTCAGATACGCAGTATTTT. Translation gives CASSLTSGVSDTQYF.

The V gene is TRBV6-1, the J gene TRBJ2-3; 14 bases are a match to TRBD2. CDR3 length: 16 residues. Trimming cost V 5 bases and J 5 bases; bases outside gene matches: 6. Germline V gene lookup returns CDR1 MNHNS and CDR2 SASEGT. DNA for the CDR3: TGTGCCAGCAGTAAGGGACTAGCGGGAGAGGTAGATACGCAGTATTTT. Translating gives CASSKGLAGEVDTQYF.

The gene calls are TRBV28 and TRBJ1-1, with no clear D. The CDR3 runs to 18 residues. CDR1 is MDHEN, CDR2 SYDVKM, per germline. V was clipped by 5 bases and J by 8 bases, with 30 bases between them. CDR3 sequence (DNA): TGTGCCAGCAGTGAACCCCCTCTGTTCGAGGCCCTCCGGGAGGAAGCTTTCTTT. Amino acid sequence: CASSEPPLFEALREEAFF.

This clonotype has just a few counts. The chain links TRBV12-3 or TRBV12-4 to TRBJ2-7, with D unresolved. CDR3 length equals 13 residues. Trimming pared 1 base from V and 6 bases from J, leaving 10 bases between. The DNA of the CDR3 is TGTGCCAGCAGTTTAGAAACGGTGTCCGAGCAGTACTTC. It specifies CASSLETVSEQYF.

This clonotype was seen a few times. The CDR3 region is CATSRPEGPRWETQYF. CDR3 DNA: TGTGCCACCAGCAGGCCCGAGGGACCCCGTTGGGAGACCCAGTACTTC. V gene TRBV15 combines with J gene TRBJ2-5, with D tentatively TRBD1 or TRBD2 (5 bases each). CDR1 and CDR2 (germline): LNHNV, YYDKDF (reference sequence). Trimming stripped 3 bases from V and 5 bases from J, with 19 bases between. CDR3 length: 16 residues.

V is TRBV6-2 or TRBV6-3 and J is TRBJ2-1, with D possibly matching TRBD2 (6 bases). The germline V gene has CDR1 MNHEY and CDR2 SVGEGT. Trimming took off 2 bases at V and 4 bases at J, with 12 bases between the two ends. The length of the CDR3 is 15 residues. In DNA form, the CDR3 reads TGTGCCAGCAGTTACAGGCGGGATTATTACAATGAGCAGTTCTTC. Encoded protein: CASSYRRDYYNEQFF.

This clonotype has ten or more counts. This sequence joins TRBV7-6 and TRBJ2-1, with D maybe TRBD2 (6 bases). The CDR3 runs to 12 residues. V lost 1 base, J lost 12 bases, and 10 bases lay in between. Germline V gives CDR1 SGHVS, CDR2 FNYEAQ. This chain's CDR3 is CASSLDRDWQFF. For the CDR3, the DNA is TGTGCCAGCAGCTTAGACCGGGACTGGCAGTTCTTC.

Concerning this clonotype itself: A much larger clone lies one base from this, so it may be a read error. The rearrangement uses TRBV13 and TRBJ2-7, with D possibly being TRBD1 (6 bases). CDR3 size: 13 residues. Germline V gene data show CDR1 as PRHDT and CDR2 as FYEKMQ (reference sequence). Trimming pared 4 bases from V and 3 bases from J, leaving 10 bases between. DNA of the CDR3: TGTGCCAGCAGCTCGGACAGTTTCTACGAGCAGTACTTC. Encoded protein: CASSSDSFYEQYF.

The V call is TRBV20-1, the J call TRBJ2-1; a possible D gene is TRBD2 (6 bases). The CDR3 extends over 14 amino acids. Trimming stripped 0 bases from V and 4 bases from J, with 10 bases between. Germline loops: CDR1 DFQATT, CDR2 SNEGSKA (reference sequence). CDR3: CSAREDYLYNEQFF. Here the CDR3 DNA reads TGCAGTGCTAGAGAGGACTACCTATACAATGAGCAGTTCTTC.

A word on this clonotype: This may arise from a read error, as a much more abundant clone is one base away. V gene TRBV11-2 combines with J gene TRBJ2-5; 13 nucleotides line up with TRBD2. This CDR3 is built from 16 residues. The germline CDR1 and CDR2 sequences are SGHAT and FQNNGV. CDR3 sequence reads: CASSQELAGGQETQYF. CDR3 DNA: TGCGCCAGCAGCCAAGAACTAGCGGGAGGGCAAGAGACCCAGTACTTC.

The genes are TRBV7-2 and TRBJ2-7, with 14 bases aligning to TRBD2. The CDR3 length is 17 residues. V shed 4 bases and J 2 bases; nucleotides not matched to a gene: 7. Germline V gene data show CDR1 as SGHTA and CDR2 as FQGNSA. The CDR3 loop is CASSSPGLAGVPYEQYF. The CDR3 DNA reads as TGTGCCAGCAGCTCCCCGGGACTAGCGGGGGTTCCCTACGAGCAGTACTTC.

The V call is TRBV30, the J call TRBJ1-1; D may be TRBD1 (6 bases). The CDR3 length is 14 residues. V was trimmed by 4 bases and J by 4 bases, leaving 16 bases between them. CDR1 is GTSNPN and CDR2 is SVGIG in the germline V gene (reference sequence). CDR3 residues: CAWTRGGLGTEAFF. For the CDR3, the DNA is TGTGCCTGGACCCGAGGGGGGCTAGGCACTGAAGCTTTCTTT.